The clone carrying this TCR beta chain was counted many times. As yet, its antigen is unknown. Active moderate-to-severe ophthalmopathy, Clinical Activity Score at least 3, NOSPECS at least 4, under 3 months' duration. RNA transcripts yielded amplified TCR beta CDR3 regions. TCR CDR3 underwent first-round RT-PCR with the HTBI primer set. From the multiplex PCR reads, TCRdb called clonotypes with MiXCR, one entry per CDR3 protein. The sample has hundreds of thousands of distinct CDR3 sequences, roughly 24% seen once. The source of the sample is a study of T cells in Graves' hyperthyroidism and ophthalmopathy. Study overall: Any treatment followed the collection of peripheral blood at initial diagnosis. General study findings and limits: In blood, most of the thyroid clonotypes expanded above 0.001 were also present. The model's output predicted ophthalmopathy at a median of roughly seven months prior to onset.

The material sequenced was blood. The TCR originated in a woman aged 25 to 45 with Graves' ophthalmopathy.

As DNA, the CDR3 is TGTGCCAGCAGTGGACAGGGGTCCACCGGGGAGCTGTTTTTT. It translates to CASSGQGSTGELFF. This chain connects TRBV28 to TRBJ2-2; 9 bases map to TRBD1. CDR3 size: 14 residues. The germline CDR1 and CDR2 sequences are MDHEN and SYDVKM. V lost 5 bases to trimming and J lost 4 bases; unmatched junction nucleotides: 2.